The 17 T cell receptor beta chains below were found in one sample sequenced in a study of untreated major depressive disorder. Libraries were prepared by immunoSEQ multiplex PCR; TCRdb keeps only in-frame clonotypes and omits some of them. The table lists approximately 20,000 clones, 70% to 90% of them singletons. Sequencing was performed on CD4+ T cells from PBMCs. These receptors all stem from a woman younger than 45 in good health.

The J gene is TRBJ2-7, the V gene TRBV5-6, with 11 bases fitting TRBD1. CDR3 length: 14 residues. Trimming cost V 4 bases and J 4 bases; bases outside gene matches: 4. The germline gives CDR1 SGHDT, CDR2 YYEEEE. CDR3 DNA: TGTGCCAGCAGCATGGACAGGGGGCGGTACGAGCAGTACTTC. The encoded protein is CASSMDRGRYEQYF.

The rearrangement uses TRBV30 and TRBJ2-7; D may be TRBD1 (7 bases). CDR3 length: 12 amino acids. Germline CDR1 is GTSNPN and CDR2 is SVGIG (reference sequence). Trimming left V 8 bases short and J 5 bases short, with 16 bases between. In DNA form, the CDR3 reads TGTGCCCGGGGCGACAGGGAGGACGAGCAGTACTTC. Residues: CARGDREDEQYF.

This chain uses TRBV5-6 with TRBJ1-5, with D perhaps matching TRBD1 (6 bases). The germline CDR1 and CDR2 sequences are SGHDT and YYEEEE. V was pared by 4 bases and J by 1 base, with 12 bases between. The CDR3 loop spans 15 amino acids. As DNA, the CDR3 is TGTGCCAGCAGCAGATACAGGGCGAGCAATCAGCCCCAGCATTTT. Its translation is CASSRYRASNQPQHF.

V is TRBV9 and J is TRBJ2-5, with unresolved D. Germline-derived CDR1 and CDR2 are SGDLS and YYNGEE. This CDR3 spans 15 amino acids. With 0 bases removed from V and 4 bases from J, the gap between germline ends came to 13 bases. As DNA, the CDR3 is TGTGCCAGCAGCGTAGCTCCCGGGCCGCTAGAGACCCAGTACTTC. Protein: CASSVAPGPLETQYF. Complete variable domain (other parts from reference TRBV9 and TRBJ2-5): DSGVTQTPKHLITATGQRVTLRCSPRSGDLSVYWYQQSLDQGLQFLIQYYNGEERAKGNILERFSAQQFPDLHSELNLSSLELGDSALYFCASSVAPGPLETQYFGPGTRLLVL.

This chain connects TRBV7-9 to TRBJ2-3; tentative D call: TRBD2 (6 bases). Germline values: CDR1 SEHNR, CDR2 FQNEAQ (reference sequence). The CDR3 spans 14 residues. Trimming removed 6 bases from V and 2 bases from J, with 12 bases in between. CDR3 DNA sequence: TGTGCCAGCAGACGGGGACTTCACACAGATACGCAGTATTTT. Translation gives CASRRGLHTDTQYF.

The genes are TRBV30 and TRBJ1-1; 8 nucleotides line up with TRBD1. V dropped 7 bases and J dropped 1; count of bases not matched to a gene: 2. The CDR3 runs 12 residues. CDR1 and CDR2 from the germline V gene are GTSNPN and SVGIG (reference sequence). Written as DNA, the CDR3 is TGTGCCTTACAGGGGGAGAACACTGAAGCTTTCTTT. Protein: CALQGENTEAFF.

The J gene is TRBJ2-7, the V gene TRBV6-6; D ambiguous. V was clipped by 4 bases and J by 4 bases, with 14 bases between them. Germline V gene lookup returns CDR1 MNHNY and CDR2 SVGAGI (reference sequence). The CDR3 is 14 residues long. CDR3: CASSFLTAGYEQYF. CDR3 coding DNA: TGTGCCAGCAGTTTCCTTACGGCTGGGTACGAGCAGTACTTC.

This chain links TRBV28 with TRBJ2-7; 7 bases line up with TRBD2. The CDR3 has 14 residues. V was clipped by 6 bases and J by 7 bases; unmatched bases: 12. The germline CDR1 and CDR2 sequences are MDHEN and SYDVKM. CDR3 residues: CASRSSGAQSEQYF. For the CDR3, the DNA is TGTGCCAGCAGGTCGAGCGGGGCCCAATCAGAGCAGTACTTC.

The rearrangement links TRBV2 to TRBJ2-5; 7 nucleotides agree with TRBD1. The germline V gene encodes CDR1 SNHLY and CDR2 FYNNEI. V shed 6 bases and J 1 base; nucleotides not matched to a gene: 8. This CDR3 has 15 residues. The CDR3 reads CASRRDRLSQETQYF. For the CDR3, the DNA is TGTGCCAGCAGGAGGGACAGACTGTCCCAAGAGACCCAGTACTTC.

The V gene is TRBV11-2, the J gene TRBJ1-1; possible D gene TRBD1, 5 bases. Trimming removed 3 bases at V and 0 bases at J, with 14 bases between. Per the germline V gene, CDR1 is SGHAT and CDR2 is FQNNGV. CDR3 length: 16 residues. The CDR3 here is CASSFLAGRMNTEAFF. The CDR3 DNA reads TGTGCCAGCAGCTTCCTTGCAGGGCGGATGAACACTGAAGCTTTCTTT.

This clone was recorded a few times. This chain connects TRBV2 to TRBJ1-4; TRBD1 aligns across 8 bases. Germline trimming cut 7 bases from V and 7 bases from J; bases unmatched to any gene: 11. Germline assignment: CDR1 SNHLY and CDR2 FYNNEI. This CDR3 has 15 residues. CDR3 protein: CASKPGTGGSEKLFF. The CDR3 DNA reads as TGTGCCAGCAAGCCCGGGACAGGCGGGAGTGAAAAACTGTTTTTT. Combining the CDR3 with reference TRBV2 and TRBJ1-4 gives the whole variable domain EPEVTQTPSHQVTQMGQEVILRCVPISNHLYFYWYRQILGQKVEFLVSFYNNEISEKSEIFDDQFSVERPDGSNFTLKIRSTKLEDSAMYFCASKPGTGGSEKLFFGSGTQLSVL.

The chain links TRBV18 to TRBJ1-3; D gene ambiguous. Between the trimmed V and J ends, which lost 1 base and 2 bases, there was a span of 9 bases. The CDR3 has 15 amino acids. Germline CDR1 is KGHSH and CDR2 is LQKENI. Written as DNA, the CDR3 is TGTGCCAGCTCACCACAGGGAAAAACTGGAAACACCATATATTTT. Translating gives CASSPQGKTGNTIYF.

The V call is TRBV4-2, the J call TRBJ2-2; D tentatively reads TRBD1 or TRBD2 (5 bases each). The CDR3 is 15 residues long. Germline V gives CDR1 LGHNA, CDR2 YNFKEQ. Trimming shortened V by 2 bases and J by 6 bases, and 13 bases separated the two germline ends. Written as DNA, the CDR3 is TGTGCCAGCAGCCAACACGGGGCCGGCCCCGGGGAGCTGTTTTTT. It codes for CASSQHGAGPGELFF.

This clone was detected a few times. The CDR3 reads CASSTQGDTGELFF. The CDR3, as DNA: TGTGCCAGCAGCACCCAGGGGGACACCGGGGAGCTGTTTTTT. The genes are TRBV7-3 and TRBJ2-2, with TRBD1 identical over 7 bases. This CDR3 is built from 14 residues. V trimming: 5 bases; J trimming: 3 bases; junction bases outside the gene matches: 3. Germline CDR1 is SGHTA and CDR2 is FQGTGA.

V usage is TRBV6-6 and J usage is TRBJ1-2; 9 positions agree with TRBD1. With V trimmed by 2 bases and J by 8 bases, 12 bases remained unmatched. CDR1 is MNHNY and CDR2 is SVGAGI in the germline V gene (reference sequence). The CDR3 loop spans 16 amino acids. The CDR3 spells CASSYRGQGVAEGYTF. CDR3 nucleotides: TGTGCCAGCAGTTACCGGGGACAGGGAGTGGCAGAGGGCTACACCTTC.

This chain connects TRBV19 to TRBJ2-1; 9 positions agree with TRBD1. The CDR3 contains 15 residues. V dropped 10 bases and J dropped 4; count of bases not matched to a gene: 11. CDR1 LNHDA and CDR2 SQIVND come from the germline V gene (reference sequence). The CDR3 here is CATLGGQGPYNEQFF. The CDR3 region has the DNA TGTGCCACCTTGGGGGGACAGGGCCCTTACAATGAGCAGTTCTTC.

The rearrangement uses TRBV7-8 and TRBJ1-2; no clear D gene. The length of the CDR3 is 13 residues. CDR1 SGHVS and CDR2 FQNEAQ come from the germline V gene. The ends were cut back, 1 base at V and 4 bases at J, with 7 bases in the middle. In DNA form, the CDR3 reads TGTGCCAGCAGCTTAGGGTTGGGCTATGGCTACACCTTC. Translating it yields CASSLGLGYGYTF.